These 8 T cell receptor beta chains share one sample of origin, sequenced in a study of low-dose radiotherapy and immunotherapy resistance in tumors. Both TCRalpha and TCRbeta chains were reverse transcribed with V-gene-specific primers. The PCR that amplified TCRs ran for about 20 cycles, relying on a constant-region primer and a V-primer adapter. TCRdb recomputed calls from the reads with MiXCR, one row per CDR3 protein. The table shows 45,000 to 75,000 distinct CDR3 sequences, with roughly 24% occurring only once. Stated time point: before trial treatment. The sample was PBMCs, taken before treatment. Receptors originate from a male donor with prostate cancer.

The rearrangement joins TRBV7-2 to TRBJ1-1, with D tentatively TRBD1 (5 bases). The CDR3 covers 17 residues. Germline CDR1 SGHTA, CDR2 FQGNSA. Trimming took off 5 bases at V and 5 bases at J, with 24 bases between the two ends. CDR3 amino acids: CASSPVGVGVRRTEAFF. CDR3 sequence (DNA): TGTGCCAGCAGCCCAGTGGGGGTCGGGGTGCGGAGGACTGAAGCTTTCTTT.

This clonotype was counted at least ten times. J is TRBJ1-1 and V is TRBV12-3 or TRBV12-4; D remains ambiguous. The V gene lost 4 bases and the J gene lost 5 bases, with 8 bases spanning the gap. The CDR3 is made up of 12 amino acids. CDR3 nucleotides: TGTGCCAGCAGTTCAGATGCGACTGAAGCTTTCTTT. Its translation is CASSSDATEAFF.

This clonotype was counted many times. The CDR3 coding sequence is TGCGCCAGCAGCCCAAGACTAGCGGGGGGGCAAACCGGGGAGCTGTTTTTT. Its protein product is CASSPRLAGGQTGELFF. The chain has TRBV5-1 and TRBJ2-2, with 14 bases matching TRBD2. Per the germline V gene, CDR1 is SGHRS and CDR2 is YFSETQ. This CDR3 spans 17 amino acids. Trimming at V came to 4 bases and at J to 5 bases, leaving 7 bases not matched to a gene. The complete variable domain, with remaining parts taken from reference TRBV5-1 and TRBJ2-2, reads KAGVTQTPRYLIKTRGQQVTLSCSPISGHRSVSWYQQTPGQGLQFLFEYFSETQRNKGNFPGRFSGRQFSNSRSEMNVSTLELGDSALYLCASSPRLAGGQTGELFFGEGSRLTVL.

The chain carries TRBV3-1 and TRBJ2-7; D remains unclear. Trimming shortened V by 4 bases and J by 5 bases, and 9 bases separated the two germline ends. The CDR3 loop spans 12 amino acids. The germline V gene has CDR1 LGHDT and CDR2 YNNKEL (reference sequence). CDR3 nucleotides: TGTGCCAGCAGCCGGATGTGGGACGAGCAGTACTTC. This encodes CASSRMWDEQYF.

Concerning this clonotype itself: This may be a read error, as it is one base from a much larger clone. The conserved phenylalanine or tryptophan normally closing the CDR3 is absent here, so this likely arose from a read error. Because the CDR3's place on the DNA is in doubt, the DNA is left out and the CDR3 is given as listed by TCRdb. The rearrangement links TRBV27 to TRBJ2-7; TRBD1, the D gene given by the table, was not confirmed from the DNA. In germline, CDR1 is MNHEY, CDR2 SMNVEV (reference sequence). The CDR3 spans 12 amino acids, including both terminal residues. CDR3: CASSFPPPGRYL.

This clonotype was detected ten times or more. The chain employs TRBV12-5 and TRBJ2-3; 7 bases match TRBD1. The CDR3 is 13 amino acids. The germline CDR1 and CDR2 sequences are LGHNT and FRNRAP. The trim removed 7 bases at V and 2 bases at J, leaving 3 bases unmatched. CDR3: CASAGQLTDTQYF. As DNA, the CDR3 is TGTGCTAGTGCGGGACAGCTCACAGATACGCAGTATTTT.

The genes are TRBV5-1 and TRBJ2-1, with D possibly being TRBD1 (6 bases). CDR1 is SGHRS and CDR2 is YFSETQ in the germline V gene. CDR3 length equals 15 residues. With 2 bases removed from V and 1 base from J, the gap between germline ends came to 10 bases. The CDR3 DNA reads TGCGCCAGCAGCTTCTCCGGACAGTCCTACAATGAGCAGTTCTTC. Translation: CASSFSGQSYNEQFF. Combining the CDR3 with reference TRBV5-1 and TRBJ2-1 gives the whole variable domain KAGVTQTPRYLIKTRGQQVTLSCSPISGHRSVSWYQQTPGQGLQFLFEYFSETQRNKGNFPGRFSGRQFSNSRSEMNVSTLELGDSALYLCASSFSGQSYNEQFFGPGTRLTVL.

The CDR3 DNA follows: TGTGCCAGCAGTACGGACACCCAAGAGACCCAGTACTTC. It translates to CASSTDTQETQYF. The V call is TRBV6-2 or TRBV6-3, the J call TRBJ2-5; D may be TRBD1 (5 bases). Germline values: CDR1 MNHEY, CDR2 SVGEGT. Trimming removed 5 bases at V and 1 base at J, with 8 bases between. The CDR3 has 13 amino acids.